What follows are 26 T cell receptor beta chains derived from one specimen sequenced in a study of beta chain features in type 1 diabetes. As every portion of the isolated RNA was reverse transcribed, the sequencing read expressed TCRB transcripts. TCRdb's copy holds only in-frame clones and misses some; the assay was immunoSEQ multiplex PCR. This sample carries around 340,000 clones, under 8.5% of them seen once, and the ten largest clones take roughly 0.44%. The material sequenced was central memory CD4+ T cells from blood. These receptors all come from a woman aged 18-35 years in good health.

The V gene is TRBV4-3, the J gene TRBJ1-4, with no clear D. Deletions cut 4 bases from V and 6 bases from J, with 12 bases between. Germline CDR1 and CDR2: LGHNA and YSLEER. The CDR3 extends over 14 amino acids. This chain's CDR3 is CASSRHEVDEKLFF. Here the CDR3 DNA reads TGCGCCAGCAGCCGTCATGAAGTGGATGAAAAACTGTTTTTT.

This clone was seen only a few times. The chain links TRBV7-2 to TRBJ2-7, with D uncertain. The CDR3 is 14 residues long. V lost 9 bases, J lost 2 bases, and 17 bases lay in between. The germline V gene has CDR1 SGHTA and CDR2 FQGNSA. For the CDR3, the DNA is TGTGCCAGTAAAGACGGCGCACAAGCCTACGAGCAGTACTTC. This sequence encodes CASKDGAQAYEQYF.

There are a few counts of this clone. V and J are TRBV7-8 and TRBJ1-1; weak D call: TRBD1 (6 bases). The CDR3 is made up of 14 amino acids. Trimming removed 5 bases from V and 12 bases from J, with 22 bases in between. Per the germline V gene, CDR1 is SGHVS and CDR2 is FQNEAQ. The DNA of the CDR3 is TGTGCCAGCAGCCATCCGCAGGGGCGAAGGCAGACTTTCTTT. It encodes CASSHPQGRRQTFF.

This clone was picked up a small number of times. The chain combines TRBV7-9 with TRBJ2-3; D might be TRBD2 (5 bases). Germline CDR1 SEHNR, CDR2 FQNEAQ (reference sequence). Trimming removed 4 bases at V and 0 bases at J, with 8 bases between. The CDR3 runs to 14 residues. DNA for the CDR3: TGTGCCAGCAGCTACGGGATTAGCACAGATACGCAGTATTTT. This sequence encodes CASSYGISTDTQYF.

This clone was seen a few times. The rearrangement uses TRBV29-1 and TRBJ2-2; unclear D gene. CDR1 and CDR2 (germline): SQVTM, ANQGSEA. The CDR3 totals 13 residues. Here the CDR3 reads CSASTGNTGELFF. Written as DNA, the CDR3 is TGCAGTGCTTCTACCGGTAACACCGGGGAGCTGTTTTTT.

The chain links TRBV18 to TRBJ2-3; D may be TRBD1 (5 bases). This CDR3 contains 17 residues. The V end lost 2 bases, the J end lost 4 bases, and 19 bases lay between the germline ends. Germline lookup yields CDR1 KGHSH and CDR2 LQKENI. The CDR3 sequence is CASSPSGVTARADTQYF. The CDR3, as DNA: TGTGCCAGCTCACCATCAGGTGTGACAGCTCGTGCAGATACGCAGTATTTT.

The chain combines TRBV29-1 with TRBJ2-5, with D possibly matching TRBD2 (5 bases). The better agreement between TRBJ2-7 and the DNA end casts doubt on the J call. CDR1 SQVTM and CDR2 ANQGSEA come from the germline V gene. The CDR3 length is 13 residues. For the CDR3, the DNA is TGCAGCGTTGCATGGGGAGTCGCCTACGAGCAGTACTTC. This gives the protein CSVAWGVAYEQYF.

This rearrangement joins TRBV5-1 to TRBJ2-3; D perhaps matches TRBD2 (6 bases). CDR3 length: 16 residues. The V gene lost 5 bases and the J gene lost 2 bases, with 18 bases spanning the gap. Germline CDR1 is SGHRS and CDR2 is YFSETQ. For the CDR3, the DNA is TGCGCCAGCAGTGAGAATAGCGGAACCTTCACAGATACGCAGTATTTT. Amino acid sequence: CASSENSGTFTDTQYF.

J is TRBJ2-3 and V is TRBV5-1; no clear D gene. The CDR3 loop spans 16 amino acids. Germline V gene data show CDR1 as SGHRS and CDR2 as YFSETQ. V was pared by 0 bases and J by 3 bases, with 14 bases between. The CDR3 loop is CASSLGRSARTDTQYF. The CDR3 DNA follows: TGCGCCAGCAGCTTGGGCAGGTCCGCAAGAACAGATACGCAGTATTTT.

This clone was counted ten times or more. The same CDR3 can be traced to other DNA sequences in this sample. J is TRBJ2-6 and V is TRBV9; no clear D gene. The V end was cut by 0 bases, the J end by 0 bases, with 4 bases between. CDR3 size: 15 residues. CDR1 SGDLS and CDR2 YYNGEE come from the germline V gene. The CDR3 protein is CASSVAGSGANVLTF. CDR3 DNA: TGTGCCAGCAGCGTAGCTGGCTCTGGGGCCAACGTCCTGACTTTC.

The table lists this clone with a few counts. The J gene is TRBJ2-1, the V gene TRBV4-2; 8 bases line up with TRBD2. Germline CDR1 and CDR2: LGHNA and YNFKEQ. This CDR3 region has 15 residues. V gave up 6 bases and J gave up 7 bases; unmatched junction bases: 11. This chain's CDR3 is CASSVSGGPWNEQFF. The CDR3 nucleotides are TGTGCCAGCAGTGTTTCGGGAGGGCCGTGGAATGAGCAGTTCTTC.

Concerning this clone: Other DNA sequences within the sample encode an identical CDR3. V is TRBV2 and J is TRBJ2-7, with D unresolved. Deletions cut 4 bases from V and 3 bases from J, with 4 bases between. CDR1 SNHLY and CDR2 FYNNEI come from the germline V gene. The CDR3 sequence is 11 residues long. The CDR3 DNA sequence: TGTGCCAGCAGTGGGGGCTACGAGCAGTACTTC. Its protein product is CASSGGYEQYF.

The rearrangement uses TRBV10-3 and TRBJ1-6, with no clear D. The length of the CDR3 is 16 residues. V was cut by 4 bases and J by 7 bases, with 17 bases left in between. Germline CDR1 ENHRY, CDR2 SYGVKD. CDR3: CAISASGGFGNSPLHF. CDR3 DNA: TGTGCCATCAGTGCCTCCGGAGGGTTCGGAAATTCACCCCTCCACTTT.

The chain couples TRBV28 to TRBJ2-1; 10 bases line up with TRBD2. This CDR3 has 17 residues. Germline CDR1 and CDR2: MDHEN and SYDVKM. Trimming took 4 bases from V and 3 from J; bases not matched to a gene: 9. The CDR3 DNA follows: TGTGCCAGCAGTTCCCCAAGCGGGAGGGATATCTACAATGAGCAGTTCTTC. Its translation: CASSSPSGRDIYNEQFF.

This clone turned up a few times. This chain joins TRBV9 and TRBJ2-5; the D gene could be TRBD1 or TRBD2 (5 bases each). Trimming pared 3 bases from V and 5 bases from J, leaving 14 bases between. Germline V lookup: CDR1 SGDLS, CDR2 YYNGEE. CDR3 length equals 14 residues. Here the CDR3 DNA reads TGTGCCAGCAGCGCTAACCTGTGGGGGGAGACCCAGTACTTC. This encodes CASSANLWGETQYF.

A few counts support this clone. The rearrangement joins TRBV18 to TRBJ2-3; 11 bases fit TRBD2. V shed 1 base and J 5 bases; nucleotides not matched to a gene: 11. This CDR3 is 18 amino acids long. Per the germline V gene, CDR1 is KGHSH and CDR2 is LQKENI. The CDR3 DNA reads as TGTGCCAGCTCACCACGTGCTTCAACTAGCGGGAGTTTAGATACGCAGTATTTT. Protein: CASSPRASTSGSLDTQYF.

This chain joins TRBV18 and TRBJ1-1, with no clear D. Per the germline V gene, CDR1 is KGHSH and CDR2 is LQKENI. Trimming removed 2 bases at V and 0 bases at J, with 7 bases between. The CDR3 is 14 residues long. The CDR3 spells CASSPSTLNTEAFF. CDR3 nucleotide sequence: TGTGCCAGCTCACCATCCACCTTGAACACTGAAGCTTTCTTT.

The sample holds a few counts of this clone. The V call is TRBV9, the J call TRBJ2-1; the D is unclear. From germline, CDR1 is SGDLS and CDR2 YYNGEE. The CDR3 sequence is 15 residues long. Trimming took off 2 bases at V and 0 bases at J, with 9 bases between the two ends. CDR3 sequence (DNA): TGTGCCAGCAGCGTGCGGCCATACTCCTACAATGAGCAGTTCTTC. Its protein is CASSVRPYSYNEQFF.

This clone came up many times. The genes are TRBV7-2 and TRBJ2-5; D tentatively reads TRBD1 or TRBD2 (5 bases each). Trimming took 8 bases from V and 4 from J, leaving 14 bases between them. The germline CDR1 and CDR2 sequences are SGHTA and FQGNSA. The CDR3 runs 13 residues. The CDR3 DNA sequence: TGTGCCAGCGGGGGACGCATGGGAGAGACCCAGTACTTC. Encoded protein: CASGGRMGETQYF.

This chain uses TRBV14 with TRBJ2-5; the D is unclear. Gene TRBJ2-7 matches the end of the DNA better, so the J call may be wrong. CDR1 SGHDN and CDR2 FVKESK come from the germline V gene. The CDR3 extends over 13 amino acids. The CDR3 sequence: CASSTTTAYEQYF. As DNA, the CDR3 is TGTGCCAGCAGCACTACTACGGCCTACGAGCAGTACTTC.

V is TRBV18 and J is TRBJ2-5; D call uncertain. V was clipped by 6 bases and J by 5 bases, with 16 bases between them. This CDR3 region has 14 residues. Germline CDR1 and CDR2: KGHSH and LQKENI. CDR3 sequence (DNA): TGTGCCAGCTCCCCCCCCTTTGGGGTCGAGACCCAGTACTTC. Its translation: CASSPPFGVETQYF. The full variable domain, completed using reference TRBV18 and TRBJ2-5, is NAGVMQNPRHLVRRRGQEARLRCSPMKGHSHVYWYRQLPEEGLKFMVYLQKENIIDESGMPKERFSAEFPKEGPSILRIQQVVRGDSAAYFCASSPPFGVETQYFGPGTRLLVL.

The chain's CDR3 is CASSPSQAYEQYF. In DNA, the CDR3 is TGTGCCAGCTCACCAAGTCAGGCCTACGAGCAGTACTTC. The V and J genes are TRBV18 and TRBJ2-7, with D unclear. V was pared by 2 bases and J by 2 bases, with 7 bases between. Germline V gene lookup returns CDR1 KGHSH and CDR2 LQKENI. This CDR3 comprises 13 residues.

This clone has a handful of counts. The V gene is TRBV5-6, the J gene TRBJ1-2; D might be TRBD1 (6 bases). Trimming took off 1 base at V and 5 bases at J, with 18 bases between the two ends. The CDR3 is 16 amino acids. In germline, CDR1 is SGHDT, CDR2 YYEEEE. The CDR3 reads CASSLYDRTDSYGYTF. In DNA form, the CDR3 reads TGTGCCAGCAGCTTGTACGATCGGACAGATTCGTATGGCTACACCTTC.

This clone was seen only a few times. The rearrangement joins TRBV5-6 to TRBJ2-5; D gene uncertain. This CDR3 contains 13 residues. The V and J ends lost 4 bases and 2 bases respectively, with 9 bases between them. Germline assignment: CDR1 SGHDT and CDR2 YYEEEE. The CDR3 sequence is CASSRGRQETQYF. The CDR3 DNA sequence: TGTGCCAGCAGCCGCGGACGGCAAGAGACCCAGTACTTC.

This clone was counted a few times. V usage is TRBV10-3 and J usage is TRBJ2-2, with D possibly being TRBD1 (5 bases). The germline CDR1 and CDR2 sequences are ENHRY and SYGVKD. This CDR3 comprises 14 residues. V lost 7 bases, J lost 2 bases, and 11 bases lay in between. The CDR3 DNA sequence: TGTGCCATCAACCAGGGTGCCAACACCGGGGAGCTGTTTTTT. This encodes CAINQGANTGELFF.

The V gene is TRBV9, the J gene TRBJ2-1, with D perhaps TRBD2 (5 bases). Germline V gives CDR1 SGDLS, CDR2 YYNGEE. The CDR3 has 15 residues. Trimming pared 0 bases from V and 5 bases from J, leaving 12 bases between. CDR3: CASSVDTSRHNEQFF. The CDR3 nucleotides are TGTGCCAGCAGCGTAGATACTAGTCGGCACAATGAGCAGTTCTTC. Using reference TRBV9 and TRBJ2-1 for the parts outside the CDR3, the full variable domain is DSGVTQTPKHLITATGQRVTLRCSPRSGDLSVYWYQQSLDQGLQFLIQYYNGEERAKGNILERFSAQQFPDLHSELNLSSLELGDSALYFCASSVDTSRHNEQFFGPGTRLTVL.